This T cell receptor (beta chain) was sequenced in a study of blood T cell repertoires in COVID-19. The overall study: Italy, Spain and the United States were the sources of the convalescent and acute COVID-19 samples.

Germline loops: CDR1 ENHRY, CDR2 SYGVKD. This CDR3 has 16 residues. Trimming cost V 2 bases and J 2 bases; bases outside gene matches: 6. Repertoires were generated with immunoSEQ multiplex PCR, while TCRdb's copy carries only in-frame clones and drops some. This table holds 150,000 or so clones, 70% to 85% found once. This TCR derives from a woman aged 80 or older with acute or convalescent COVID-19. Sequenced sample: peripheral blood. The V call is TRBV10-3, the J call TRBJ2-3, with 8 bases fitting TRBD1. The CDR3 loop is CAISEVGTGPTDTQYF. The CDR3 DNA reads TGTGCCATCAGTGAGGTCGGGACAGGCCCCACAGATACGCAGTATTTT.